Listed below are T cell receptor beta chains from one sample, sequenced in a study of T cell changes during pregnancy in multiple sclerosis. Data came from immunoSEQ multiplex PCR; TCRdb stores just in-frame clones and leaves some out. The table lists tens of thousands of clones, approximately 90% of them singletons. Sequencing used peripheral blood, obtained in the second trimester of pregnancy. The source is a female donor with multiple sclerosis, enrolled in a pregnancy study. Each CDR3 is given with its conserved first and last residue. D genes are given only for firm matches. Clone size is given for some rows only: seen once, a few or many times, or a class if the clone is expanded.

>NA|NA|TRBJ1-1|TRBV6-4
TGTGCCAGCAGCAAAGACGGGTCGGGCACTGAAGCTTTCTTT
CASSKDGSGTEAFF
>NA|TRBD2|TRBJ2-3|TRBV2
TGTGCCAGCACGGGGGGGCTCCCAGATACGCAGTATTTT
CASTGGLPDTQYF
>once|NA|TRBJ2-1|TRBV7-3
TGTGCCAGCAGCATAAGACAGGCCCGATCCTACAATGAGCAGTTCTTC
CASSIRQARSYNEQFF
>NA|NA|TRBJ2-7|TRBV5-6
TGTGCCAGCAGCGCGGGACGGTACTCCTACGAGCAGTACTTC
CASSAGRYSYEQYF
>NA|TRBD1|TRBJ1-5|TRBV2
TGTGCCAGCGGGACAGGGCCTGATAGCAATCAGCCCCAGCATTTT
CASGTGPDSNQPQHF
>once|NA|TRBJ2-1|TRBV4-1
TGCGCCAGCACTCCTAGAGGGGGGGGGCGTGTGGACGAGCAGTTCTTC
CASTPRGGGRVDEQFF
>once|NA|TRBJ1-1|TRBV15
TGTGCCACCAGCAGGGGGGTGGGGGGACGGAACACTGAAGCTTTCTTT
CATSRGVGGRNTEAFF
>NA|NA|TRBJ1-1|TRBV30
TGTGCCTGGAGCGCCACCGGCCATCTAGCAGCTTTCTTT
CAWSATGHLAAFF
>NA|NA|TRBJ2-1|TRBV21-1
TGTGCCAGCAGGTTTGGACAGCGTTGCGAGCAGTTCTTC
CASRFGQRCEQFF
>NA|TRBD1|TRBJ1-4|TRBV11-2
TGTGCCAGCAGCAGATCGACAGGGGGCGCATCCGAAAAACTGTTTTTT
CASSRSTGGASEKLFF
>NA|TRBD1|TRBJ1-2|TRBV2
TGTGCCAGCAGTGCCGGGACAGGCTATGGCTACACCTTC
CASSAGTGYGYTF